Below are 13 T cell receptor beta chains sequenced from a single sample in a study of blood T cell repertoires in COVID-19. The protocol was immunoSEQ multiplex PCR, while the TCRdb copy is restricted to in-frame clones and leaves out a portion. The repertoire consists of a few hundred thousand clones, with around 92% occurring once and the leading ten covering 1.9%. Sequencing used PBMCs or T cells enriched from blood (not recorded which). The receptors shown here come from a woman aged 55-75 years who had recovered from COVID-19.

The rearrangement uses TRBV2 and TRBJ1-1; D gene uncertain. The CDR3 consists of 13 residues. Germline V gene lookup returns CDR1 SNHLY and CDR2 FYNNEI. Trimming cost V 4 bases and J 0 bases, with 6 bases left between them. The CDR3 is CASSVALNTEAFF. DNA of the CDR3: TGTGCCAGCAGTGTGGCCTTGAACACTGAAGCTTTCTTT.

This clone was recorded once. The chain carries TRBV5-1 and TRBJ2-3, with 13 bases that match TRBD2. V was clipped by 5 bases and J by 6 bases; unmatched bases: 6. Per the germline V gene, CDR1 is SGHRS and CDR2 is YFSETQ. The CDR3 extends over 15 amino acids. CDR3 nucleotide sequence: TGCGCCAGCAGTCCCGGGACTAGCGGGGATGATACGCAGTATTTT. Protein product: CASSPGTSGDDTQYF. Full variable domain (outside the CDR3, taken from reference TRBV5-1 and TRBJ2-3): KAGVTQTPRYLIKTRGQQVTLSCSPISGHRSVSWYQQTPGQGLQFLFEYFSETQRNKGNFPGRFSGRQFSNSRSEMNVSTLELGDSALYLCASSPGTSGDDTQYFGPGTRLTVL.

V usage is TRBV3-1 (or the pseudogene TRBV3-2) and J usage is TRBJ2-4; 11 bases map to TRBD2. The J segment lost 0 bases and the V segment lost 4 bases, leaving 5 bases of the junction unmatched. The CDR3 consists of 17 residues. Germline CDR1 LGHDT, CDR2 YNNKEL (reference sequence). The CDR3 loop reads CASSPGLADLAKNIQYF. The DNA for the CDR3 is TGTGCCAGCAGCCCGGGACTAGCGGACTTAGCCAAAAACATTCAGTACTTC.

This sequence joins TRBV27 and TRBJ1-2; 8 positions match TRBD1. This CDR3 comprises 13 residues. V was pared by 3 bases and J by 7 bases, with 4 bases of the junction left unmatched. CDR1 MNHEY and CDR2 SMNVEV come from the germline V gene (reference sequence). DNA of the CDR3: TGTGCCAGCAGTTTGGCAGGGGGCCTTGGCTACACCTTC. It is translated as CASSLAGGLGYTF.

V is TRBV12-5 and J is TRBJ2-5; 7 bases line up with TRBD1. The J segment lost 6 bases and the V segment lost 0 bases, leaving 1 base of the junction unmatched. The length of the CDR3 is 13 residues. Germline values: CDR1 LGHNT, CDR2 FRNRAP. The DNA of the CDR3 is TGTGCTAGTGGTTTGGTACAGGGGAAGACCCAGTACTTC. Protein product: CASGLVQGKTQYF.

J is TRBJ1-3 and V is TRBV2; TRBD1 matches 10 bases. Germline CDR1 reads SNHLY; CDR2 reads FYNNEI. J was trimmed by 3 bases and V by 4 bases; bases with no gene match: 3. This CDR3 has 15 residues. The CDR3 loop is CASSGQGAYGNTIYF. CDR3 DNA: TGTGCCAGCAGTGGACAGGGGGCGTATGGAAACACCATATATTTT.

V gene TRBV5-4 combines with J gene TRBJ1-3, with 7 nucleotides matching TRBD1. Germline CDR1 SGHNT, CDR2 YYREEE (reference sequence). The V segment lost 5 bases and the J segment 2 bases; nucleotides outside the gene matches: 4. The CDR3 spans 14 residues. CDR3 loop: CASRDDRAGNTIYF. The CDR3 DNA reads as TGTGCCAGCAGAGACGACAGGGCTGGAAACACCATATATTTT.

The genes are TRBV4-1 and TRBJ1-4, with 11 bases fitting TRBD1. V shed 6 bases, J shed 5 bases, and the junction held 5 bases outside the gene matches. CDR3 size: 15 residues. Germline V CDR1 and CDR2: MGHRA, YSYEKL. CDR3 bases: TGCGCCAGCAGTCGGACAGGGGGCGCGAATGAAAAACTGTTTTTT. Protein: CASSRTGGANEKLFF.

This chain links TRBV27 with TRBJ1-2, with unresolved D. Looked up from germline, CDR1 is MNHEY and CDR2 is SMNVEV (reference sequence). V lost 2 bases to trimming and J lost 8 bases, with 12 bases between them. The length of the CDR3 is 13 residues. CDR3 sequence: CASSLSWAGGYTF. Written as DNA, the CDR3 is TGTGCCAGCAGTTTAAGCTGGGCTGGGGGCTACACCTTC.

The CDR3 reads CASSPEPSGTQYF. As DNA, the CDR3 is TGCGCCAGCAGCCCTGAACCTAGCGGTACGCAGTATTTT. The chain uses TRBV5-1 and TRBJ2-3; 7 bases map to TRBD2. With V trimmed by 4 bases and J by 8 bases, 7 bases remained unmatched. From germline, CDR1 is SGHRS and CDR2 YFSETQ. This CDR3 has 13 amino acids.

The rearrangement joins TRBV18 to TRBJ1-5; D is ambiguous. Between the trimmed V and J ends, which lost 6 bases and 4 bases, there was a span of 13 bases. The CDR3 contains 14 residues. The V gene's germline CDR1 is KGHSH and CDR2 LQKENI. CDR3 amino acids: CASSSGGFNQPQHF. CDR3 bases: TGTGCCAGCTCTTCAGGAGGATTTAATCAGCCCCAGCATTTT.

V usage is TRBV6-1 and J usage is TRBJ1-5, with D tentatively TRBD1 (5 bases). The CDR3 has 15 amino acids. Between the trimmed V and J ends, which lost 1 base and 7 bases, there was a span of 14 bases. Germline V gives CDR1 MNHNS, CDR2 SASEGT. This CDR3 reads CASSEGKGLTQPQHF. The CDR3 bases are TGTGCCAGCAGTGAAGGGAAGGGACTGACCCAGCCCCAGCATTTT.

The chain employs TRBV9 and TRBJ2-3, with 9 positions matching TRBD1. V lost 4 bases and J lost 4; bases outside the gene matches: 10. Germline lookup yields CDR1 SGDLS and CDR2 YYNGEE. The CDR3 covers 16 residues. CDR3 sequence reads: CASSPRPTGGADTQYF. The CDR3 nucleotides are TGTGCCAGCAGCCCGCGGCCGACAGGGGGGGCAGATACGCAGTATTTT. Full variable domain (remainder filled in from reference TRBV9 and TRBJ2-3): DSGVTQTPKHLITATGQRVTLRCSPRSGDLSVYWYQQSLDQGLQFLIQYYNGEERAKGNILERFSAQQFPDLHSELNLSSLELGDSALYFCASSPRPTGGADTQYFGPGTRLTVL.